The rows below give T cell receptor beta chains drawn from one sample of a study of blood T cell repertoires in COVID-19. Profiled with immunoSEQ multiplex PCR; TCRdb holds only in-frame clones, not every one. Among around 43,000 clones listed, approximately 90% were seen once. Material for sequencing was peripheral blood. These receptors originate from a human donor in a cohort sampled during active COVID-19. Both conserved end residues are part of each CDR3. Fields, in order: D gene, clone size, J gene, V gene, CDR3 protein, CDR3 DNA. A D gene is named only where the DNA matches it firmly. Clone sizes are given selectively: once, few, many, or a class where the clone is expanded.

-	-	TRBJ1-5	TRBV10-3	CAISEIDSNQPQHF	TGTGCCATCAGTGAGATCGACTCCAATCAGCCCCAGCATTTT
-	-	TRBJ2-7	TRBV27	CASSPHRYSYEQYF	TGTGCCAGCAGTCCACACAGGTATTCCTACGAGCAGTACTTC
-	-	TRBJ2-1	TRBV7-9	CASSPPGHLNYNEQFF	TGTGCCAGCAGCCCACCGGGACACCTTAACTACAATGAGCAGTTCTTC
TRBD2	-	TRBJ2-3	TRBV4-3	CASSHLAGSTDTQYF	TGCGCCAGCAGCCACTTAGCGGGTAGCACAGATACGCAGTATTTT
-	-	TRBJ1-3	TRBV7-9	CASSLTATVSGNTIYF	TGTGCCAGCAGCTTGACGGCGACAGTTTCTGGAAACACCATATATTTT
-	-	TRBJ1-5	TRBV21-1	CASSNCDRVGGQEQPQHF	TGTGCCAGCAGCAACTGTGACAGGGTGGGGGGACAAGAGCAGCCCCAGCATTTT
-	-	TRBJ2-5	TRBV7-6	CASSLSGQPGAQYF	TGTGCCAGCAGCTTATCGGGCCAGCCCGGGGCCCAGTACTTC
-	-	TRBJ1-3	TRBV30	CAWSGGTGNTIYF	TGTGCCTGGTCGGGGGGAACTGGAAACACCATATATTTT
TRBD1	once	TRBJ1-1	TRBV10-3	CAIKGTVEMNTEAFF	TGTGCCATCAAAGGGACAGTGGAAATGAACACTGAAGCTTTCTTT
TRBD2	once	TRBJ2-7	TRBV6-2/TRBV6-3	CASSYWGLADEQYF	TGTGCCAGCAGTTACTGGGGACTAGCGGACGAGCAGTACTTC
TRBD2	-	TRBJ2-3	TRBV2	CASKLAGATDTQYF	TGTGCCAGCAAACTAGCGGGAGCCACAGATACGCAGTATTTT
-	-	TRBJ2-5	TRBV6-1	CASSELRALREETQYF	TGTGCCAGCAGTGAACTGCGGGCCCTCCGGGAGGAGACCCAGTACTTC
TRBD1	-	TRBJ1-2	TRBV4-2	CASSQVGTGVGYTF	TGTGCCAGCAGCCAAGTTGGGACAGGGGTTGGCTACACCTTC
-	-	TRBJ1-2	TRBV12-3/TRBV12-4	CASKRVSGYGYTF	TGTGCCAGCAAGAGGGTTTCGGGCTATGGCTACACCTTC
-	-	TRBJ1-1	TRBV7-9	CASSSRGGATEAFF	TGTGCCAGCAGCTCCCGCGGGGGGGCTACTGAAGCTTTCTTT
TRBD1	-	TRBJ1-2	TRBV5-6	CASSRRTGSYGYTF	TGTGCCAGCAGCCGAAGGACAGGGAGCTATGGCTACACCTTC
-	-	TRBJ1-1	TRBV7-9	CASSPQQGLGTEAFF	TGTGCCAGCAGTCCCCAACAGGGTTTGGGGACTGAAGCTTTCTTT
-	-	TRBJ1-1	TRBV7-9	CASSLWEPNTEAFF	TGTGCCAGCAGCTTATGGGAGCCGAACACTGAAGCTTTCTTT